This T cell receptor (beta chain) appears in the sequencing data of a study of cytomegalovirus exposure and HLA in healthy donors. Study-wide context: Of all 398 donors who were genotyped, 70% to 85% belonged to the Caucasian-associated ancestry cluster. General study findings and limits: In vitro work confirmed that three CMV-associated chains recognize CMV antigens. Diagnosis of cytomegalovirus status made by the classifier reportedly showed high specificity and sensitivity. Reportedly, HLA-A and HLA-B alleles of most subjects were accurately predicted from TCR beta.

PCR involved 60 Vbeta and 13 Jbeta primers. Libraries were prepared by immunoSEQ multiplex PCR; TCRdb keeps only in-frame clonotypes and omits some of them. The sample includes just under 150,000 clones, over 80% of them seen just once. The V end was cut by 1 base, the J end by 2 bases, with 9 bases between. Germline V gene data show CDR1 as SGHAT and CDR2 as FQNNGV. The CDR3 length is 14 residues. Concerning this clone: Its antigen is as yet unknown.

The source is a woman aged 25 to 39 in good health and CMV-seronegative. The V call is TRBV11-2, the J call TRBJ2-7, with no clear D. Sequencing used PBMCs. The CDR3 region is CASSLGQVAYEQYF. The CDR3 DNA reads TGTGCCAGCAGCTTAGGTCAGGTGGCCTACGAGCAGTACTTC.